A single sample gave rise to the 10 T cell receptor beta chains below, sequenced in a study of T-cell memory formation after mild COVID-19 (dated by TCRdb to about 2021). Library preparation was by 5' RACE. Sequenced on an Illumina NovaSeq 6000. In-frame beta chains were kept once TCRdb had trimmed the public reads at Q25 with fastp and called clones with MiXCR. Identical CDR3 proteins give one entry, which carries the most common genes and DNA. The sample table lists about 130,000 distinct CDR3 sequences, under 30% of them with a count of one. The ten largest make up roughly a quarter of the sample. Sequencing was carried out using PBMCs or a T cell subset sorted from them (not recorded which). Receptors were obtained from an adult woman who had mild COVID-19 (a few samples of this study predate the infection). The sample titles of this study are shuffled in the database, so cell type and time point are left out; the donor was told from shared clones.

This clonotype was observed a handful of times. The chain joins TRBV2 to TRBJ1-1; TRBD1 is a possible D gene (6 bases). The germline V gene encodes CDR1 SNHLY and CDR2 FYNNEI. CDR3 length equals 16 residues. Trimming cost V 3 bases and J 5 bases, with 19 bases left between them. The CDR3 nucleotides read TGTGCCAGCAGTGATATAAAGGACAGAAGTAGGACTGAAGCTTTCTTT. It is translated as CASSDIKDRSRTEAFF.

V is TRBV18 and J is TRBJ1-2; D unclear. This CDR3 region has 13 residues. Looked up from germline, CDR1 is KGHSH and CDR2 is LQKENI. Trimming took off 6 bases at V and 8 bases at J, with 16 bases between the two ends. DNA of the CDR3: TGTGCCAGCTCCCCGGACCCCCAGTGGGGCTACACCTTC. Protein: CASSPDPQWGYTF.

This clonotype came up a few times. V gene TRBV4-3 combines with J gene TRBJ1-2; tentative D call: TRBD1 (5 bases). Trimming removed 4 bases from V and 3 bases from J, with 18 bases in between. The CDR3 sequence is 16 residues long. CDR1 is LGHNA, CDR2 YSLEER, per germline. The CDR3 reads CASSLQPQGGDYGYTF. The CDR3 nucleotides read TGCGCCAGCAGCCTCCAACCCCAGGGAGGGGACTATGGCTACACCTTC.

This sequence joins TRBV20-1 and TRBJ1-2; D is undetermined. V was pared by 0 bases and J by 4 bases, with 9 bases between. Per the germline V gene, CDR1 is DFQATT and CDR2 is SNEGSKA (reference sequence). The CDR3 is made up of 13 amino acids. The CDR3 DNA reads as TGCAGTGCTAGAGAGGGAGGCGTCTATGGCTACACCTTC. As protein: CSAREGGVYGYTF.

The J gene is TRBJ1-2, the V gene TRBV7-9; D is uncertain. The V gene's germline CDR1 is SEHNR and CDR2 FQNEAQ (reference sequence). Trimming took off 0 bases at V and 4 bases at J, with 9 bases between the two ends. This CDR3 spans 14 amino acids. DNA for the CDR3: TGTGCCAGCAGCTTAGCGCCCGATCTCTATGGCTACACCTTC. Translation gives CASSLAPDLYGYTF.

The chain recombines TRBV7-2 with TRBJ2-3; possibly TRBD1 for D (5 bases). This CDR3 spans 16 amino acids. Trimming shortened V by 2 bases and J by 2 bases, and 14 bases separated the two germline ends. Germline V gene sequence: CDR1 SGHTA, CDR2 FQGNSA. The CDR3 nucleotides read TGTGCCAGCAGCTTATGGGGCGGCAAGAACACAGATACGCAGTATTTT. This translates into CASSLWGGKNTDTQYF.

This clonotype occurred a few times. This chain links TRBV7-2 with TRBJ2-7, with TRBD1 matching over 7 bases. The germline V gene encodes CDR1 SGHTA and CDR2 FQGNSA. Unmatched junction bases numbered 2, after V lost 6 bases and J lost 3 bases. The CDR3 is 12 residues long. The CDR3 here is CASSRQGYEQYF. In DNA form, the CDR3 reads TGTGCCAGCAGTCGACAGGGCTACGAGCAGTACTTC.

This clonotype has only a few counts. The rearrangement joins TRBV4-1 to TRBJ1-4; 9 nucleotides line up with TRBD1. The V gene's germline CDR1 is MGHRA and CDR2 YSYEKL. This CDR3 comprises 16 residues. With 4 bases clipped from V and 12 bases from J, the junction kept 15 bases outside the gene matches. The CDR3: CASSRRQGDAVVELFF. The CDR3 region has the DNA TGCGCCAGCAGCCGGAGACAGGGGGACGCGGTGGTTGAACTGTTTTTT.

This clonotype was recorded once. This rearrangement joins TRBV7-9 to TRBJ1-1, with TRBD1 identical over 7 bases. The CDR3 runs 13 residues. CDR1 and CDR2 (germline): SEHNR, FQNEAQ (reference sequence). The V segment lost 8 bases and the J segment 1 base; nucleotides outside the gene matches: 4. The CDR3 coding sequence is TGTGCCAGCTCGAAGGGGGCGAACACTGAAGCTTTCTTT. Translated: CASSKGANTEAFF. The full variable domain, in which reference TRBV7-9 and TRBJ1-1 provide the parts outside the CDR3, is DTGVSQNPRHKITKRGQNVTFRCDPISEHNRLYWYRQTLGQGPEFLTYFQNEAQLEKSRLLSDRFSAERPKGSFSTLEIQRTEQGDSAMYLCASSKGANTEAFFGQGTRLTVV.

This clonotype has more than one count but fewer than ten. The chain uses TRBV27 and TRBJ2-2; D perhaps matches TRBD2 (5 bases). Germline V gene data show CDR1 as MNHEY and CDR2 as SMNVEV (reference sequence). V lost 7 bases to trimming and J lost 3 bases, with 15 bases between them. The CDR3 runs 15 residues. The DNA for the CDR3 is TGTGCCAGCAAGATCCGGGGTTGGGACACCGGGGAGCTGTTTTTT. This codes for CASKIRGWDTGELFF.